This T cell receptor (beta chain) appears in the sequencing data of a study of shared clonotypes between healthy human individuals. General study results and limits: It was observed that 5% to 6.5% of naive CD4 clonotypes were shared across a handful of donors. A limitation of the genetic and exposure-history diversity represented arose from few donors. Non-shared clonotypes showed lower generation probabilities than clonotypes common to all four donors.

A remark on this clone: What it recognizes is unknown.

The split of CD4+ cells yielded CD45RA+ naive and CD45RA-negative memory subsets. The assay was immunoSEQ multiplex PCR, and TCRdb's table has in-frame clones only and misses some. The sample has about 2.3 million clones; just over 90% are singletons. The CDR3 is 13 amino acids. Germline loops: CDR1 SNHLY, CDR2 FYNNEI. The ends were cut back, 6 bases at V and 4 bases at J, with 12 bases in the middle. The TCR was taken from a young man in good health. Some clones in this sample may be carry-over from other donors' samples. This sequence joins TRBV2 and TRBJ1-1, with D uncertain. The sample comprised naive CD4+ T cells from PBMCs. Subset given: CD45RA+ positively selected. For the CDR3, the DNA is TGTGCCAGCAGGGGCGACCTTGGCACTGAAGCTTTCTTT. Translation: CASRGDLGTEAFF.